Presented here are 27 T cell receptor beta chains from one specimen sequenced in a study of identifying expanded T cells in peripheral blood (dated by TCRdb to between 2018 and 2021). Libraries were made using the immunoSEQ multiplex PCR assay. TCRdb carries this immuneACCESS record with in-frame sequences only. Its versions omit some clonotypes, under half of them owing to an unresolved V gene in the studies checked, with the rest unexplained. The sample table records 90,000 to 110,000 clones; approximately 90% of these occur just once. The ten largest account for under 9% of the sample. Specimen: blood. The receptors originated from a person between 18 and 75 years old in good health.

This chain joins TRBV4-2 and TRBJ1-5; 7 bases line up with TRBD1. The CDR3 spans 17 residues. CDR1 is LGHNA and CDR2 is YNFKEQ in the germline V gene. The trim removed 0 bases at V and 0 bases at J, leaving 5 bases unmatched. The CDR3 here is CASSQEGGRASNQPQHF. CDR3 bases: TGTGCCAGCAGCCAAGAAGGGGGCAGGGCTAGCAATCAGCCCCAGCATTTT.

This chain connects TRBV28 to TRBJ2-3, with 11 bases fitting TRBD2. Germline V gene data show CDR1 as MDHEN and CDR2 as SYDVKM. The CDR3 runs 18 residues. The V gene end was trimmed by 5 bases and the J gene end by 0 bases; junction bases not matched to a gene: 10. CDR3 residues: CASSTVLAGDQSTDTQYF. The CDR3 coding sequence is TGTGCCAGCAGTACAGTACTAGCGGGAGATCAAAGCACAGATACGCAGTATTTT.

This clone was recorded once. The chain is built from TRBV21-1 and TRBJ2-3; TRBD1, the table's D call, lacks a check against the DNA. TRBV21-1 is a pseudogene segment. This CDR3 has 16 residues. The CDR3 nucleotides read TGTGCCAGCAGCGCCCAGGGTCCGACCCAGACAGATACGCAGTATTTT. Amino acids: CASSAQGPTQTDTQYF.

This sequence joins TRBV15 and TRBJ2-7; TRBD1 agrees at 9 bases. The CDR3 has 18 residues. CDR1 is LNHNV and CDR2 is YYDKDF in the germline V gene (reference sequence). The J segment lost 5 bases and the V segment lost 1 base, leaving 15 bases of the junction unmatched. CDR3 protein: CATSRVESIGTGINEQYF. CDR3 bases: TGTGCCACCAGCAGAGTCGAAAGCATCGGGACAGGGATAAACGAGCAGTACTTC.

The rearrangement links TRBV19 to TRBJ2-1; 11 nucleotides match TRBD2. CDR1 and CDR2 (germline): LNHDA, SQIVND (reference sequence). V dropped 6 bases and J dropped 10; count of bases not matched to a gene: 14. The CDR3 is made up of 16 amino acids. In DNA, the CDR3 is TGTGCCAGTAGGACCCCGGGGACTAGCGGTGGAGGGGAGCAGTTCTTC. Protein: CASRTPGTSGGGEQFF.

CDR3 bases: TGTGCCAGTAGTAAACGGACGATGGCGACGGGGGTAGGCTATGGCTACACCTTC. This codes for CASSKRTMATGVGYGYTF. The V call is TRBV19, the J call TRBJ1-2; TRBD1 is a possible D gene (5 bases). The CDR3 contains 18 residues. V was cut by 4 bases and J by 4 bases, with 25 bases left in between. Germline-derived CDR1 and CDR2 are LNHDA and SQIVND (reference sequence).

This chain links TRBV28 with TRBJ1-5, with a tentative D call TRBD1 (6 bases). The CDR3 extends over 15 amino acids. V lost 10 bases and J lost 0, with 16 bases in between. CDR1 MDHEN and CDR2 SYDVKM come from the germline V gene. The CDR3 coding sequence is TGTGCCATCCCGGGGGCCCTAGGTAGCAATCAGCCCCAGCATTTT. Its protein product is CAIPGALGSNQPQHF.

This chain connects TRBV16 to TRBJ1-2, with D unresolved. The V end lost 0 bases, the J end lost 4 bases, and 15 bases lay between the germline ends. The CDR3 length is 16 residues. Germline V gives CDR1 KGHSY, CDR2 FQNENV. The CDR3 bases are TGTGCCAGCAGCCAATCACAAGTTGCTAAGGGCTATGGCTACACCTTC. It codes for CASSQSQVAKGYGYTF.

The chain recombines TRBV10-1 with TRBJ1-1; maybe TRBD1 (5 bases). V lost 2 bases to trimming and J lost 7 bases, with 11 bases between them. CDR3 length: 13 residues. Germline CDR1 is WNHNN and CDR2 is SYGVQD (reference sequence). The DNA of the CDR3 is TGCGCCAGCAGTGAGGGGGGAGGGCTTGAAGCTTTCTTT. The encoded protein is CASSEGGGLEAFF.

Here the CDR3 DNA reads TGTGCCAGCGCCCTAGCGGGGGGCACCGCTGGCACAGATACGCAGTATTTT. Encoded protein: CASALAGGTAGTDTQYF. V usage is TRBV18 and J usage is TRBJ2-3; 11 nucleotides line up with TRBD2. Germline V gene lookup returns CDR1 KGHSH and CDR2 LQKENI. The ends lost 8 bases at V and 1 base at J; junction bases unmatched: 11. The CDR3 sequence is 17 residues long.

The V and J genes are TRBV7-2 and TRBJ2-1; possible D gene TRBD1, 5 bases. From germline, CDR1 is SGHTA and CDR2 FQGNSA. CDR3 length equals 14 residues. The ends were cut back, 5 bases at V and 7 bases at J, with 15 bases in the middle. The CDR3 DNA follows: TGTGCCAGCAGCGCCCAGGGCGCCGGGAATGAGCAGTTCTTC. Protein sequence: CASSAQGAGNEQFF. Looking up the rest from reference TRBV7-2 and TRBJ2-1 gives the full variable domain: GAGVSQSPSNKVTEKGKDVELRCDPISGHTALYWYRQSLGQGLEFLIYFQGNSAPDKSGLPSDRFSAERTGGSVSTLTIQRTQQEDSAVYLCASSAQGAGNEQFFGPGTRLTVL.

This clone turned up a few times. CDR3 in DNA: TGTGCCAGCATGGAGTTCGGCACAGATACGCAGTATTTT. Translation gives CASMEFGTDTQYF. The gene calls are TRBV6-1 and TRBJ2-3; D is ambiguous. The CDR3 spans 13 residues. Germline V lookup: CDR1 MNHNS, CDR2 SASEGT. V was pared by 7 bases and J by 1 base, with 9 bases between.

The chain links TRBV7-2 to TRBJ2-2; 7 bases match TRBD1. Germline assignment: CDR1 SGHTA and CDR2 FQGNSA. V lost 5 bases to trimming and J lost 8 bases; unmatched junction nucleotides: 8. This CDR3 comprises 14 residues. The CDR3 protein is CASSLPGGRGELFF. In nucleotides, the CDR3 is TGTGCCAGCAGCCTCCCAGGGGGTAGGGGGGAGCTGTTTTTT.

The rearrangement links TRBV9 to TRBJ2-2; possibly TRBD1 for D (8 bases). This CDR3 spans 16 amino acids. Between the trimmed V and J ends, which lost 0 bases and 7 bases, there was a span of 16 bases. Germline V lookup: CDR1 SGDLS, CDR2 YYNGEE. The CDR3 coding sequence is TGTGCCAGCAGCGTAGCTAGCGGACAGGGCATCGGGGAGCTGTTTTTT. This encodes CASSVASGQGIGELFF.

This rearrangement joins TRBV28 to TRBJ1-2, with D tentatively TRBD1 (5 bases). From germline, CDR1 is MDHEN and CDR2 SYDVKM. The CDR3 has 15 residues. Trimming pared 6 bases from V and 2 bases from J, leaving 16 bases between. The CDR3 bases are TGTGCCAGCAGCGATCCGGCTGGGGCCAACTATGGCTACACCTTC. This sequence encodes CASSDPAGANYGYTF.

The chain links TRBV28 to TRBJ2-7; 7 bases map to TRBD1. J lost 1 base, V lost 7 bases, and 10 bases had no gene match. Germline-derived CDR1 and CDR2 are MDHEN and SYDVKM. The CDR3 spans 15 residues. The chain's CDR3 is CASTTGQGVSYEQYF. The CDR3, as DNA: TGTGCCAGCACCACTGGGCAGGGGGTATCCTACGAGCAGTACTTC.

This rearrangement joins TRBV29-1 to TRBJ2-5, with unresolved D. Trimming removed 6 bases from V and 0 bases from J, with 11 bases in between. The germline CDR1 and CDR2 sequences are SQVTM and ANQGSEA. This CDR3 is 13 amino acids long. This CDR3 reads CSVPRTYQETQYF. The CDR3 nucleotides are TGCAGCGTCCCCAGAACGTACCAAGAGACCCAGTACTTC.

This clone was seen just once. This chain joins TRBV9 and TRBJ1-3, with a tentative D call TRBD1 (6 bases). The CDR3 loop spans 16 amino acids. Deletions cut 3 bases from V and 2 bases from J, with 15 bases between. The germline V gene encodes CDR1 SGDLS and CDR2 YYNGEE. The CDR3 DNA follows: TGTGCCAGCAGCGCCCCACAGGGATTCGCTGGAAACACCATATATTTT. This sequence encodes CASSAPQGFAGNTIYF.

V is TRBV7-9 and J is TRBJ1-3; D not resolved. The V and J ends lost 2 bases and 1 base respectively, with 9 bases between them. The germline V gene encodes CDR1 SEHNR and CDR2 FQNEAQ (reference sequence). The CDR3 runs to 15 residues. CDR3 sequence reads: CASSLLGPSGNTIYF. The CDR3 DNA reads TGTGCCAGCAGCTTATTAGGGCCGTCTGGAAACACCATATATTTT.

This rearrangement joins TRBV27 to TRBJ2-3; D gene unclear. The CDR3 runs 13 residues. The V end was cut by 2 bases, the J end by 2 bases, with 5 bases between. Per germline, CDR1 MNHEY and CDR2 SMNVEV (reference sequence). CDR3 DNA: TGTGCCAGCAGTTTAGAGTACACAGATACGCAGTATTTT. It encodes CASSLEYTDTQYF.

The rearrangement links TRBV6-6 to TRBJ1-1; TRBD1 might be the D (6 bases). Trimming pared 0 bases from V and 0 bases from J, leaving 8 bases between. The V gene's germline CDR1 is MNHNY and CDR2 SVGAGI (reference sequence). The CDR3 is made up of 15 amino acids. For the CDR3, the DNA is TGTGCCAGCAGTTACTCCGGGACAATGAACACTGAAGCTTTCTTT. Translation: CASSYSGTMNTEAFF.

V and J are TRBV29-1 and TRBJ2-7, with D tentatively TRBD2 (5 bases). The germline gives CDR1 SQVTM, CDR2 ANQGSEA. The V and J ends lost 6 bases and 3 bases respectively, with 9 bases between them. The CDR3 spans 11 residues. CDR3 in amino acids: CSVGRGYEQYF. CDR3 bases: TGCAGCGTCGGTCGGGGCTACGAGCAGTACTTC.

Notes on this clone: Other DNA sequences in this specimen translate into the identical CDR3. The CDR3 nucleotides read TGTGCCAGCAGTGAAGTGCGCAATGAGCAGTTCTTC. Translation gives CASSEVRNEQFF. The chain recombines TRBV6-1 with TRBJ2-1; D is unclear. CDR3 size: 12 residues. Trimming took 1 base from V and 6 from J, leaving 4 bases between them. Germline values: CDR1 MNHNS, CDR2 SASEGT.

This rearrangement joins TRBV5-6 to TRBJ1-5, with a tentative D call TRBD1 (5 bases). The CDR3 covers 13 residues. Per germline, CDR1 SGHDT and CDR2 YYEEEE. V lost 4 bases and J lost 6, with 11 bases in between. This CDR3 is CASSMGESQPQHF. CDR3 coding DNA: TGTGCCAGCAGCATGGGGGAGTCTCAGCCCCAGCATTTT. The full variable domain, rest sourced from reference TRBV5-6 and TRBJ1-5, is DAGVTQSPTHLIKTRGQQVTLRCSPKSGHDTVSWYQQALGQGPQFIFQYYEEEERQRGNFPDRFSGHQFPNYSSELNVNALLLGDSALYLCASSMGESQPQHFGDGTRLSIL.

CDR3 DNA sequence: TGTGCCAGCCCCGGGCGTCGCAGGGGGCGGATTGAAGCTTTCTTT. It encodes CASPGRRRGRIEAFF. The chain uses TRBV28 and TRBJ1-1; 8 bases map to TRBD1. Trimming took 8 bases from V and 7 from J; bases not matched to a gene: 15. The CDR3 is made up of 15 amino acids. Germline assignment: CDR1 MDHEN and CDR2 SYDVKM.

This chain joins TRBV2 and TRBJ1-4, with 7 nucleotides matching TRBD1. The germline V gene has CDR1 SNHLY and CDR2 FYNNEI. The CDR3 consists of 15 residues. Unmatched junction bases numbered 9, after V lost 3 bases and J lost 8 bases. The CDR3 sequence is CASSEEWQGGEKLFF. The CDR3 nucleotides are TGTGCCAGCAGTGAGGAATGGCAGGGGGGCGAAAAACTGTTTTTT.

This sequence joins TRBV5-1 and TRBJ1-1; 9 nucleotides line up with TRBD1. Losses at the gene ends were 4 bases for V and 5 bases for J; bases not matched to a gene: 9. The CDR3 is 15 amino acids. Germline lookup yields CDR1 SGHRS and CDR2 YFSETQ. The CDR3 here is CASSPVTGGRTEAFF. CDR3 in DNA: TGCGCCAGCAGCCCGGTGACAGGGGGTAGGACTGAAGCTTTCTTT.